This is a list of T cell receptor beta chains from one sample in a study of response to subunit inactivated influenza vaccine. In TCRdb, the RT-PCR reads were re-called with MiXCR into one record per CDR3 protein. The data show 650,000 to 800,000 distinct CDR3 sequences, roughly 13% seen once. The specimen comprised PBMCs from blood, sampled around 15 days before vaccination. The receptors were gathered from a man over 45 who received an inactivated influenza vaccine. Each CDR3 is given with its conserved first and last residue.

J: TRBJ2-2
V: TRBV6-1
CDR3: CASSLIDGNTGELFF

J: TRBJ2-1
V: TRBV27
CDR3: CASSLEGLLSYNEQFF

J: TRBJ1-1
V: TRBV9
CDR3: CASRGRDTEAFF

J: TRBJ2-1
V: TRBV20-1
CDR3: CSASPGTSGRYNEQFF

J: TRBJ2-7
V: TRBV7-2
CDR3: CASSFRGTAGPSYEQYF

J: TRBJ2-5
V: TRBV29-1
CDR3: CSVRAGGRETQYF

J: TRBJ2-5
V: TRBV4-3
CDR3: CASSLPRRWGGIRETQYF

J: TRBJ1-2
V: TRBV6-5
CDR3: CASSYQGGGTGGPYGYTF

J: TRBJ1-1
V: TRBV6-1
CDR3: CASTDSGDMNTEAFF

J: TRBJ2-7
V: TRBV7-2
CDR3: CASSPAGLGYEQYF

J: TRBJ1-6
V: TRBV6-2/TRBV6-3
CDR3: CASSQTGVDSPLHF

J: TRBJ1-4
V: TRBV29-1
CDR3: CSVELGPSRGLFF

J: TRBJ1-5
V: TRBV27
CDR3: CASRGQGQGNNQPQHF

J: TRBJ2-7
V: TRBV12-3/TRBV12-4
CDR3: CASSLDLGLAGEQYF

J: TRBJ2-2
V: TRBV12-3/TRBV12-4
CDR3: CASSLGLAGGNTGELFF

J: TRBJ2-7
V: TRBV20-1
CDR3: CSASPLLLAETYEQYF

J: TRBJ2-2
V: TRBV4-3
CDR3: CASSQDGAGQGHTGELFF

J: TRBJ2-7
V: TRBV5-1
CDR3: CASSRDRDEQYF

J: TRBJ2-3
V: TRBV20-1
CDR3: CSARDPRTGSTDTQYF

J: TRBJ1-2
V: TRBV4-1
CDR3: CASSHAGTGEGNTF

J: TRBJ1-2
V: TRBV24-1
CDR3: CATSGTPAEGYTF

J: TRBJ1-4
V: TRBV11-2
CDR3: CASSLIPLQGATNEKLFF

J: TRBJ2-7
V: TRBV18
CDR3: CASLEGHLGEQYF

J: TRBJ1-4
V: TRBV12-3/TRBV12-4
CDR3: CASSRAEGEKLFF

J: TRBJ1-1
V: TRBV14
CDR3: CASSQDRAGGPGGVFF

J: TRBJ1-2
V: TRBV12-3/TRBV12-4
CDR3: CASSLLPGGYGYTF

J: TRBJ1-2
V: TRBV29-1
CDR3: CSVDRGANYGYTF

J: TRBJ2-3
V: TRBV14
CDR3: CASSQVRADTQYF

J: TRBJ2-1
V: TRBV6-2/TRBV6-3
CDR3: CASRDGPGLAGDEQFF

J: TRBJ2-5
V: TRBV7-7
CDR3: CASSSRTGVETQYF

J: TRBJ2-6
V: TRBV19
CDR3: CASSSFGTRTTGANVLTF

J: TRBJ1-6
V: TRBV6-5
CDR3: CASSNHRDSPFASPLHF

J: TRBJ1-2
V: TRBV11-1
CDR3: CASIPDRGRFSSANYGYTF

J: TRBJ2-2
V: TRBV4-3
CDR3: CASSQNRGFTGELFF

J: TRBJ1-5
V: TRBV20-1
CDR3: CSARDRVYSNQPQHF

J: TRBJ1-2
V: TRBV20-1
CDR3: CSASTGQGYGYTF